The entry that follows covers one T cell receptor (beta chain) sequence. No antigen is known for it. With 5 bases removed from V and 9 bases from J, the gap between germline ends came to 11 bases. The CDR3 contains 12 residues. Germline loops: CDR1 MDHEN, CDR2 SYDVKM. This specimen belongs to a study of T cell responses to AZD1222 COVID-19 vaccine. Assay used: immunoSEQ multiplex PCR; TCRdb lists only in-frame clones, some missing. In the table there are about 140,000 clones, roughly 91% of which are singletons. Study results and caveats: Reports say nearly half of spike-specific TCRs go after unmutated variant regions. Vaccine-associated CD4 TCRs spanned spike, dominant at 160-218 and 743-854.

Sequenced here: peripheral blood, sampled 28 days after the second AZD1222 dose. The V gene is TRBV28, the J gene TRBJ1-5; D is undetermined. The clonotype was recovered from an adult who received the AZD1222 COVID-19 vaccine. The CDR3 is CASSVSGRPQHF. Here the CDR3 DNA reads TGTGCCAGCAGTGTCTCCGGGCGGCCCCAGCATTTT.